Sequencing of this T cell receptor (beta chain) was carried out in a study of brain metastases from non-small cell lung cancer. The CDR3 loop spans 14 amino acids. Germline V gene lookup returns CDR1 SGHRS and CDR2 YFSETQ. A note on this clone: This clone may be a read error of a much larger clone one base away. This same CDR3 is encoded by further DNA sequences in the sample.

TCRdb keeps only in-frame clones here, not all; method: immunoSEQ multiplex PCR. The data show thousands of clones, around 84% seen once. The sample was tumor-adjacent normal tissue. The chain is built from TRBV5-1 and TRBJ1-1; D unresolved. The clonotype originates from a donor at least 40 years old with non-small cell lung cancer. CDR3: CASSLERAGTEAFF. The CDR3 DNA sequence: TGCGCTAGCAGCTTGGAGCGTGCGGGCACTGAAGCTTTCTTT.